The next 25 T cell receptor beta chains were all read from a single sample in a study of OX40 agonist ivuxolimab in advanced cancers. Profiled with immunoSEQ multiplex PCR; TCRdb holds only in-frame clones, not every one. Of under 75,000 clones in the sample, approximately 86% were seen once. The sample in question was CD4+ or CD8+ T cells sorted from blood, obtained in a trial of the OX40 agonist ivuxolimab. The source of these receptors is an adult with an advanced solid tumor such as melanoma, head and neck, liver or kidney cancer.

The chain combines TRBV7-2 with TRBJ2-5, with D possibly matching TRBD1 (6 bases). Trimming stripped 2 bases from V and 1 base from J, with 8 bases between. CDR1 SGHTA and CDR2 FQGNSA come from the germline V gene. CDR3 length equals 14 residues. This chain's CDR3 is CASSLSRGQETQYF. The CDR3, as DNA: TGTGCCAGCAGCTTAAGCAGGGGCCAAGAGACCCAGTACTTC.

The rearrangement uses TRBV7-9 and TRBJ2-1, with D maybe TRBD2 (6 bases). Trimming shortened V by 4 bases and J by 4 bases, and 23 bases separated the two germline ends. The CDR3 is made up of 18 amino acids. Germline V lookup: CDR1 SEHNR, CDR2 FQNEAQ (reference sequence). DNA for the CDR3: TGTGCCAGCAGCTCAGCCTTAGTAGCCACCGCGGGGTACAATGAGCAGTTCTTC. Residues: CASSSALVATAGYNEQFF.

The chain links TRBV5-1 to TRBJ1-2, with 10 bases identical to TRBD1. Germline V gives CDR1 SGHRS, CDR2 YFSETQ. The CDR3 is made up of 15 amino acids. V shed 9 bases, J shed 4 bases, and the junction held 12 bases outside the gene matches. The CDR3 here is CATSMTGGAVYGYTF. In nucleotides, the CDR3 is TGCGCCACTTCAATGACAGGGGGCGCAGTCTATGGCTACACCTTC. Using reference TRBV5-1 and TRBJ1-2 for the parts outside the CDR3, the full variable domain is KAGVTQTPRYLIKTRGQQVTLSCSPISGHRSVSWYQQTPGQGLQFLFEYFSETQRNKGNFPGRFSGRQFSNSRSEMNVSTLELGDSALYLCATSMTGGAVYGYTFGSGTRLTVV.

The gene calls are TRBV5-1 and TRBJ2-5; 8 nucleotides line up with TRBD1. There are 15 residues in the CDR3. With V trimmed by 3 bases and J by 5 bases, 9 bases remained unmatched. Germline V lookup: CDR1 SGHRS, CDR2 YFSETQ. CDR3 nucleotide sequence: TGCGCCAGCAGCTCCGGATCAGGGGGCCTCGAGACCCAGTACTTC. The encoded protein is CASSSGSGGLETQYF. Drawing the rest from reference TRBV5-1 and TRBJ2-5, the complete variable domain is KAGVTQTPRYLIKTRGQQVTLSCSPISGHRSVSWYQQTPGQGLQFLFEYFSETQRNKGNFPGRFSGRQFSNSRSEMNVSTLELGDSALYLCASSSGSGGLETQYFGPGTRLLVL.

V gene TRBV27 combines with J gene TRBJ1-3; D unresolved. V was shortened by 3 bases and J by 4 bases, with 10 bases between the two germline ends. Per the germline V gene, CDR1 is MNHEY and CDR2 is SMNVEV (reference sequence). The CDR3 has 14 residues. The CDR3 loop is CASSLSDRGNTIYF. As DNA, the CDR3 is TGTGCCAGCAGTTTGTCAGATCGCGGAAACACCATATATTTT.

The J gene is TRBJ1-1, the V gene TRBV19; TRBD1 aligns across 8 bases. The CDR3 extends over 14 amino acids. Germline V gene data show CDR1 as LNHDA and CDR2 as SQIVND (reference sequence). V shed 6 bases and J 4 bases; nucleotides not matched to a gene: 7. CDR3 residues: CASRENRGSTEAFF. As DNA, the CDR3 is TGTGCCAGTAGAGAGAACAGGGGGAGCACTGAAGCTTTCTTT.

This chain connects TRBV9 to TRBJ2-7; D call uncertain. Germline V CDR1 and CDR2: SGDLS, YYNGEE. V was clipped by 0 bases and J by 0 bases, with 7 bases between them. This CDR3 comprises 14 residues. The CDR3 region is CASSVDANSYEQYF. CDR3 in DNA: TGTGCCAGCAGCGTAGACGCGAACTCCTACGAGCAGTACTTC. The full variable domain, its missing parts supplied by reference TRBV9 and TRBJ2-7, is DSGVTQTPKHLITATGQRVTLRCSPRSGDLSVYWYQQSLDQGLQFLIQYYNGEERAKGNILERFSAQQFPDLHSELNLSSLELGDSALYFCASSVDANSYEQYFGPGTRLTVT.

V and J are TRBV7-9 and TRBJ1-1; maybe TRBD1 (6 bases). Germline values: CDR1 SEHNR, CDR2 FQNEAQ (reference sequence). V lost 5 bases and J lost 10, with 26 bases in between. The CDR3 runs 16 residues. CDR3 nucleotides: TGTGCCAGCAGCCCGCCAAGTCGGACAGCGAGTCACAGAGCTTTCTTT. It yields the protein CASSPPSRTASHRAFF.

The chain recombines TRBV7-6 with TRBJ1-2, with 8 bases aligning to TRBD1. The germline gives CDR1 SGHVS, CDR2 FNYEAQ. The CDR3 has 14 amino acids. V lost 5 bases, J lost 4 bases, and 6 bases stayed unmatched. CDR3 bases: TGTGCCAGCAGCCCATCGACAGGGGTCTATGGCTACACCTTC. It specifies CASSPSTGVYGYTF.

V and J are TRBV11-2 and TRBJ1-2; weak D call: TRBD1 (6 bases). The V gene lost 5 bases and the J gene lost 8 bases, with 15 bases spanning the gap. The CDR3 is 13 residues long. Germline V gene data show CDR1 as SGHAT and CDR2 as FQNNGV. The CDR3 region is CASSTNRDRGYTF. DNA of the CDR3: TGTGCCAGCAGCACAAACAGGGATAGGGGCTACACCTTC.

The chain has TRBV28 and TRBJ1-3; 7 bases match TRBD1. The trim removed 6 bases at V and 4 bases at J, leaving 9 bases unmatched. Germline V lookup: CDR1 MDHEN, CDR2 SYDVKM. CDR3 length: 15 residues. CDR3 nucleotide sequence: TGTGCCAGCAGGGGAATACAGGGGTTCGGAAACACCATATATTTT. Translated, it gives CASRGIQGFGNTIYF.

This clone was counted a single time. The rearrangement joins TRBV19 to TRBJ2-5; the match to TRBD1 covers 11 bases. The CDR3 is made up of 14 amino acids. Germline-derived CDR1 and CDR2 are LNHDA and SQIVND (reference sequence). Losses at the gene ends were 5 bases for V and 7 bases for J; bases not matched to a gene: 6. CDR3 region: CASSGQGAGGTQYF. CDR3 nucleotides: TGTGCCAGTAGTGGACAGGGGGCAGGCGGGACCCAGTACTTC.

The chain employs TRBV9 and TRBJ2-5, with a tentative D call TRBD2 (6 bases). V was clipped by 0 bases and J by 5 bases, with 11 bases between them. The CDR3 is 14 amino acids. CDR1 and CDR2 from the germline V gene are SGDLS and YYNGEE. The CDR3 DNA reads as TGTGCCAGCAGCGTAGATCGGGGGTTTGAGACCCAGTACTTC. Protein sequence: CASSVDRGFETQYF.

The V call is TRBV27, the J call TRBJ2-7, with a weak D call TRBD2 (5 bases). Germline-derived CDR1 and CDR2 are MNHEY and SMNVEV (reference sequence). There are 13 residues in the CDR3. Trimming stripped 6 bases from V and 6 bases from J, with 15 bases between. CDR3 residues: CASRRWTLGEQYF. The CDR3 DNA reads as TGTGCCAGCAGGAGATGGACTCTTGGCGAGCAGTACTTC.

The chain carries TRBV29-1 and TRBJ2-7, with TRBD1 matching 10 bases. J lost 2 bases, V lost 5 bases, and 3 bases had no gene match. The CDR3 spans 13 residues. The germline V gene encodes CDR1 SQVTM and CDR2 ANQGSEA. The CDR3 sequence: CSVRQGAAYEQYF. Here the CDR3 DNA reads TGCAGCGTTAGACAGGGGGCGGCCTACGAGCAGTACTTC.

The rearrangement links TRBV30 to TRBJ1-4; D perhaps matches TRBD1 (5 bases). The V gene lost 0 bases and the J gene lost 11 bases, with 13 bases spanning the gap. Germline loops: CDR1 GTSNPN, CDR2 SVGIG (reference sequence). CDR3 length: 13 residues. The CDR3 spells CAWSVRTIEKLFF. CDR3 coding DNA: TGTGCCTGGAGTGTACGGACAATCGAGAAACTGTTTTTT.

V gene TRBV11-3 combines with J gene TRBJ2-1, with 8 bases lining up with TRBD1. Germline V gives CDR1 SGHNT, CDR2 YENEEA. The CDR3 is made up of 12 amino acids. Trimming at V came to 3 bases and at J to 10 bases, leaving 2 bases not matched to a gene. CDR3 coding DNA: TGTGCCAGCAGCTTCGGGACAGGCGAGCAGTTCTTC. It is translated as CASSFGTGEQFF.

A few counts support this clone. For the CDR3, the DNA is TGTGCCATCAGCTCGGGACAGGGGGGCGGAAACACCATATATTTT. It encodes CAISSGQGGGNTIYF. This sequence joins TRBV10-3 and TRBJ1-3; 11 bases line up with TRBD1. Per germline, CDR1 ENHRY and CDR2 SYGVKD. V shed 6 bases and J 4 bases; nucleotides not matched to a gene: 5. The CDR3 is made up of 15 amino acids.

The chain joins TRBV6-5 to TRBJ2-7, with D possibly TRBD2 on 6 matching bases. Germline V lookup: CDR1 MNHEY, CDR2 SVGAGI. The CDR3 loop spans 14 amino acids. V shed 1 base and J shed 5 bases, with 12 bases lying between them. The CDR3 sequence is CASSYWQGLHEQYF. As DNA, the CDR3 is TGTGCCAGCAGTTACTGGCAGGGACTCCACGAGCAGTACTTC.

This clone was counted a single time. The chain couples TRBV5-6 to TRBJ1-1; 7 nucleotides agree with TRBD1. V was pared by 4 bases and J by 8 bases, with 11 bases of the junction left unmatched. Germline V gene data show CDR1 as SGHDT and CDR2 as YYEEEE. The CDR3 spans 14 residues. The chain's CDR3 is CASSPPGQEGEAFF. CDR3 DNA sequence: TGTGCCAGCAGCCCCCCCGGACAGGAGGGGGAAGCTTTCTTT.

The V and J genes are TRBV5-6 and TRBJ1-1, with D tentatively TRBD1 (6 bases). The CDR3 is made up of 17 amino acids. The V gene lost 3 bases and the J gene lost 0 bases, with 18 bases spanning the gap. Per the germline V gene, CDR1 is SGHDT and CDR2 is YYEEEE. The CDR3 sequence: CASSSDYRVGMNTEAFF. In DNA, the CDR3 is TGTGCCAGCAGCTCGGATTACAGGGTGGGGATGAACACTGAAGCTTTCTTT.

CDR3 nucleotides: TGTGCCAGCAGCCCGGGACTAGCGGGAGGCTTACGGTACAATGAGCAGTTCTTC. Its translation is CASSPGLAGGLRYNEQFF. The chain carries TRBV9 and TRBJ2-1; 15 nucleotides line up with TRBD2. CDR3 length equals 18 residues. Germline V gene data show CDR1 as SGDLS and CDR2 as YYNGEE. Trimming removed 4 bases from V and 4 bases from J; junction bases left unmatched: 9.

V is TRBV7-2 and J is TRBJ2-2; D ambiguous. This CDR3 comprises 14 residues. Trimming took 5 bases from V and 3 from J, leaving 10 bases between them. Germline values: CDR1 SGHTA, CDR2 FQGNSA. CDR3 DNA sequence: TGTGCCAGCAGCCCCAACTTCTACACCGGGGAGCTGTTTTTT. This sequence encodes CASSPNFYTGELFF.

The chain links TRBV19 to TRBJ2-3; D possibly uses TRBD1 or TRBD2 (5 bases each). The V end lost 5 bases, the J end lost 2 bases, and 14 bases lay between the germline ends. CDR3 length: 15 residues. CDR1 and CDR2 from the germline V gene are LNHDA and SQIVND (reference sequence). CDR3: CASSHRDGYTDTQYF. CDR3 coding DNA: TGTGCCAGTAGTCACCGGGACGGGTACACAGATACGCAGTATTTT. The full variable domain, completed using reference TRBV19 and TRBJ2-3, is DGGITQSPKYLFRKEGQNVTLSCEQNLNHDAMYWYRQDPGQGLRLIYYSQIVNDFQKGDIAEGYSVSREKKESFPLTVTSAQKNPTAFYLCASSHRDGYTDTQYFGPGTRLTVL.

The V gene is TRBV4-2, the J gene TRBJ2-7; a possible D gene is TRBD2 (5 bases). The CDR3 length is 12 residues. Trimming took 5 bases from V and 7 from J, leaving 12 bases between them. In germline, CDR1 is LGHNA, CDR2 YNFKEQ. This CDR3 reads CASSIKTGEQYF. For the CDR3, the DNA is TGTGCCAGCAGCATTAAAACGGGGGAGCAGTACTTC.